This T cell receptor (beta chain) was found in a study of blood T cells in healthy people across ages. The CDR3 loop spans 14 amino acids. In germline, CDR1 is SQVTM, CDR2 ANQGSEA. V was trimmed by 6 bases and J by 0 bases, leaving 12 bases between them. This clonotype was observed many times. The authors ran a second PCR of about 6 to 11 cycles using a sample-barcoded 5' primer and a J-beta primer mix. Using its own MiXCR run on the 5' RACE reads, TCRdb lists one record per CDR3 protein. The sample gives 850,000 or so distinct CDR3 sequences, about 28% of which show up once; 17% is in the top ten. The source of this sequence is a woman older than 75 in good health. The V call is TRBV29-1, the J call TRBJ2-1, with D possibly matching TRBD1 (6 bases). The material sequenced was blood. The CDR3 nucleotides read TGCAGCGTCCCAGGGGATGGCTCCTACAATGAGCAGTTCTTC. It codes for CSVPGDGSYNEQFF.